One sample yielded the 24 T cell receptor beta chains listed below, sequenced in a study of CD8 T cells in ankylosing spondylitis. TCRdb re-analysed the 5' RACE reads in MiXCR, keeping a single row per CDR3 protein. The sample comprises 200,000 to 300,000 distinct CDR3 sequences, about 10% of which are singletons, and about 2.8% rests with the top ten. Sample: blood, either unsorted or a sorted T cell fraction (not recorded which). These TCRs come from a male donor with ankylosing spondylitis or in good health (not recorded which).

This clonotype showed up just a few times. The chain couples TRBV20-1 to TRBJ1-5; D gene uncertain. This CDR3 has 15 residues. Germline CDR1 is DFQATT and CDR2 is SNEGSKA (reference sequence). The V and J ends lost 2 bases and 3 bases respectively, with 14 bases between them. The CDR3 DNA reads as TGCAGTGCTAGACCGTCTGGACTGGTCAATCAGCCCCAGCATTTT. Its translation is CSARPSGLVNQPQHF.

This clonotype was found many times. CDR3 DNA sequence: TGTGCCATCAATGTAGGAGGGGAAGGGAATTCACCCCTCCACTTT. This gives the protein CAINVGGEGNSPLHF. The chain couples TRBV10-3 to TRBJ1-6; tentative D call: TRBD1 (5 bases). The germline CDR1 and CDR2 sequences are ENHRY and SYGVKD. Deletions cut 7 bases from V and 7 bases from J, with 17 bases between. The CDR3 spans 15 residues.

As regards this clonotype: The junction and the germline gene differ at one end; a read error may be behind it. This chain links TRBV6-2 or TRBV6-3 with TRBJ2-1, with TRBD1 matching 11 bases. The germline gives CDR1 MNHEY, CDR2 SVGEGT. The CDR3 totals 14 residues. The CDR3 DNA sequence: TGTGTCAGCCGCGGACAGGGGGCGTACAATGAGCAGTTCTTC. Translating it yields CVSRGQGAYNEQFF.

This clonotype was counted ten times or more. This rearrangement joins TRBV15 to TRBJ2-7; no clear D. CDR1 LNHNV and CDR2 YYDKDF come from the germline V gene (reference sequence). Trimming stripped 0 bases from V and 2 bases from J, with 8 bases between. The CDR3 loop spans 14 amino acids. The CDR3 nucleotides are TGTGCCACCAGCAGAGATGCAGGTGCCTACGAGCAGTACTTC. Its protein is CATSRDAGAYEQYF.

J is TRBJ2-5 and V is TRBV15; possible D gene TRBD1, 6 bases. The CDR3 is 16 amino acids. In germline, CDR1 is LNHNV, CDR2 YYDKDF (reference sequence). V shed 1 base and J shed 3 bases, with 15 bases lying between them. The CDR3 spells CATSRAPGQLEETQYF. As DNA, the CDR3 is TGTGCCACCAGCAGAGCCCCAGGACAGCTAGAAGAGACCCAGTACTTC.

This clonotype has a count of ten or more. This chain uses TRBV7-8 with TRBJ2-3; D is perhaps TRBD1 (5 bases). CDR3 length: 15 residues. The V gene lost 5 bases and the J gene lost 2 bases, with 14 bases spanning the gap. The V gene's germline CDR1 is SGHVS and CDR2 FQNEAQ. DNA of the CDR3: TGTGCCAGCAGCCCAAGACAGAGAACCACAGATACGCAGTATTTT. Its protein product is CASSPRQRTTDTQYF.

Ten or more counts support this clonotype. The chain carries TRBV29-1 and TRBJ2-7; no reliable D call. The germline gives CDR1 SQVTM, CDR2 ANQGSEA. Trimming shortened V by 2 bases and J by 0 bases, and 8 bases separated the two germline ends. The CDR3 covers 13 residues. This chain's CDR3 is CSVESAPSYEQYF. The CDR3 bases are TGCAGCGTTGAATCAGCACCCTCCTACGAGCAGTACTTC.

The chain uses TRBV7-9 and TRBJ1-1; D unclear. The V gene's germline CDR1 is SEHNR and CDR2 FQNEAQ (reference sequence). This CDR3 has 13 residues. Trimming stripped 6 bases from V and 3 bases from J, with 11 bases between. The CDR3 sequence is CASSPRLDTEAFF. CDR3 DNA: TGTGCCAGCAGTCCCCGGCTGGACACTGAAGCTTTCTTT.

The count of this clonotype is one. The chain recombines TRBV5-6 with TRBJ2-1; no definite D call. CDR1 is SGHDT, CDR2 YYEEEE, per germline. This CDR3 spans 14 amino acids. Deletions cut 5 bases from V and 6 bases from J, with 15 bases between. CDR3 nucleotides: TGTGCCAGCAGGTTGCGACTTATGCGCAATGAGCAGTTCTTC. Amino acid sequence: CASRLRLMRNEQFF.

With regard to this clonotype: A much larger clone differs from this one at a single base, so this may be a read error. The chain recombines TRBV23-1 with TRBJ2-1; no clear D. TRBV23-1 has ORF status, its function being uncertain. Trimming took off 4 bases at V and 2 bases at J, with 12 bases between the two ends. CDR3 length equals 15 residues. The CDR3 loop is CASSLTNEAYNEQFF. CDR3 bases: TGCGCCAGCAGTCTTACTAACGAAGCCTACAATGAGCAGTTCTTC.

The chain is built from TRBV7-2 and TRBJ2-2; D is perhaps TRBD1 (6 bases). Per germline, CDR1 SGHTA and CDR2 FQGNSA. V was pared by 1 base and J by 6 bases, with 12 bases between. This CDR3 is built from 15 residues. CDR3 sequence reads: CASSLVTGSAGELFF. In DNA, the CDR3 is TGTGCCAGCAGCTTAGTAACAGGGTCTGCCGGGGAGCTGTTTTTT.

The chain joins TRBV2 to TRBJ2-3; 8 bases agree with TRBD2. CDR1 is SNHLY, CDR2 FYNNEI, per germline. Trimming at V came to 5 bases and at J to 8 bases, leaving 6 bases not matched to a gene. The CDR3 has 13 residues. In DNA, the CDR3 is TGTGCCAGCAGTATTAGCGGGGTGGTTACGCAGTATTTT. Its protein product is CASSISGVVTQYF.

The chain recombines TRBV30 with TRBJ1-5; D remains ambiguous. The V and J ends lost 0 bases and 4 bases respectively, with 10 bases between them. The CDR3 has 14 residues. Germline assignment: CDR1 GTSNPN and CDR2 SVGIG (reference sequence). The CDR3 DNA reads as TGTGCCTGGAGTGTACGACTGGAGAATCAGCCCCAGCATTTT. Its translation: CAWSVRLENQPQHF.

The V and J genes are TRBV2 and TRBJ1-2; 9 nucleotides line up with TRBD1. Germline V lookup: CDR1 SNHLY, CDR2 FYNNEI. The CDR3 runs to 14 residues. V lost 7 bases, J lost 4 bases, and 7 bases stayed unmatched. The CDR3 sequence: CASIHRGLTYGYTF. The CDR3 nucleotides are TGTGCCAGCATTCACAGGGGGCTTACCTATGGCTACACCTTC. Together with reference TRBV2 and TRBJ1-2, the CDR3 gives the full variable domain: EPEVTQTPSHQVTQMGQEVILRCVPISNHLYFYWYRQILGQKVEFLVSFYNNEISEKSEIFDDQFSVERPDGSNFTLKIRSTKLEDSAMYFCASIHRGLTYGYTFGSGTRLTVV.

This clonotype has a single count. The chain recombines TRBV5-6 with TRBJ1-3; D gene uncertain. Germline V gives CDR1 SGHDT, CDR2 YYEEEE. The ends were cut back, 5 bases at V and 1 base at J, with 13 bases in the middle. The CDR3 has 15 amino acids. CDR3 in amino acids: CASSAIRSSGNTIYF. DNA of the CDR3: TGTGCCAGCAGTGCGATCAGGAGTTCTGGAAACACCATATATTTT. Supplemented by reference TRBV5-6 and TRBJ1-3, the full variable domain reads DAGVTQSPTHLIKTRGQQVTLRCSPKSGHDTVSWYQQALGQGPQFIFQYYEEEERQRGNFPDRFSGHQFPNYSSELNVNALLLGDSALYLCASSAIRSSGNTIYFGEGSWLTVV.

This clonotype was recorded at least ten times. This rearrangement joins TRBV20-1 to TRBJ2-1; tentatively, D is TRBD2 (5 bases). Trimming stripped 6 bases from V and 3 bases from J, with 12 bases between. The CDR3 is made up of 13 amino acids. Germline CDR1 and CDR2: DFQATT and SNEGSKA (reference sequence). The DNA for the CDR3 is TGCAGTGCGAGGCGGGCTAACTACAATGAGCAGTTCTTC. As protein: CSARRANYNEQFF.

At least ten counts were recorded for this clonotype. The V gene is TRBV6-6, the J gene TRBJ1-2; 7 bases fit TRBD1. With V trimmed by 6 bases and J by 8 bases, 9 bases remained unmatched. Germline V lookup: CDR1 MNHNY, CDR2 SVGAGI (reference sequence). This CDR3 is 13 amino acids long. The CDR3 sequence is CASSPDRVGGYTF. The CDR3 DNA is TGTGCCAGCAGCCCCGACAGGGTTGGAGGCTACACCTTC.

This clonotype appeared many times. The gene calls are TRBV9 and TRBJ1-2; D remains ambiguous. CDR1 and CDR2 (germline): SGDLS, YYNGEE. Trimming removed 1 base at V and 0 bases at J, with 10 bases between. The CDR3 has 15 amino acids. CDR3 sequence (DNA): TGTGCCAGCAGCGTATCCTCGGTCTCTAACTATGGCTACACCTTC. Its translation: CASSVSSVSNYGYTF.

This clonotype occurred many times. The gene calls are TRBV20-1 and TRBJ2-1, with 10 bases lining up with TRBD2. The CDR3 runs to 20 residues. The junction had 15 bases not matched to a gene; V was cut back by 0 bases and J by 1 base. Germline values: CDR1 DFQATT, CDR2 SNEGSKA (reference sequence). The CDR3 bases are TGCAGTGCTAGAGATCGTGGTAGAAGGAGCGGGAGGGTTTCCTACAATGAGCAGTTCTTC. This translates into CSARDRGRRSGRVSYNEQFF.

This clonotype has a count of ten or more. This chain connects TRBV5-6 to TRBJ2-5; D perhaps matches TRBD1 (6 bases). This CDR3 comprises 15 residues. The V end was cut by 0 bases, the J end by 5 bases, with 14 bases between. Germline V gives CDR1 SGHDT, CDR2 YYEEEE. CDR3 bases: TGTGCCAGCAGCTTGGCCGGACAGAGGAGGGAGACCCAGTACTTC. This sequence encodes CASSLAGQRRETQYF.

This clonotype was recorded at least ten times. This chain joins TRBV12-3 or TRBV12-4 and TRBJ2-5; D gene uncertain. The length of the CDR3 is 13 residues. V lost 4 bases and J 3 bases, leaving 9 bases between the germline ends. The CDR3, as DNA: TGTGCCAGCAGTTCACTACGAAAAGAGACCCAGTACTTC. Its translation is CASSSLRKETQYF.

This clonotype was seen more than once but under ten times. V and J are TRBV18 and TRBJ1-1; 7 bases map to TRBD1. Germline V gene data show CDR1 as KGHSH and CDR2 as LQKENI. The CDR3 sequence is 14 residues long. J was trimmed by 1 base and V by 3 bases; bases with no gene match: 2. This chain's CDR3 is CASSPGQTNTEAFF. In DNA form, the CDR3 reads TGTGCCAGCTCACCGGGACAGACGAACACTGAAGCTTTCTTT. Based on the CDR3 plus reference TRBV18 and TRBJ1-1, the full variable domain is NAGVMQNPRHLVRRRGQEARLRCSPMKGHSHVYWYRQLPEEGLKFMVYLQKENIIDESGMPKERFSAEFPKEGPSILRIQQVVRGDSAAYFCASSPGQTNTEAFFGQGTRLTVV.

This clonotype was detected many times. The chain joins TRBV20-1 to TRBJ2-5; perhaps D is TRBD1 or TRBD2 (5 bases each). CDR1 and CDR2 from the germline V gene are DFQATT and SNEGSKA (reference sequence). With 4 bases removed from V and 5 bases from J, the gap between germline ends came to 14 bases. The CDR3 runs to 13 residues. The CDR3 is CSATPGAAETQYF. CDR3 coding DNA: TGCAGTGCTACCCCCGGGGCCGCGGAGACCCAGTACTTC.

The table lists this clonotype with many counts. V and J are TRBV29-1 and TRBJ1-1, with D unresolved. Trimming pared 1 base from V and 8 bases from J, leaving 11 bases between. This CDR3 spans 12 amino acids. Germline CDR1 is SQVTM and CDR2 is ANQGSEA. CDR3 region: CSVEVRLGEAFF. The CDR3 DNA reads as TGCAGCGTTGAAGTACGCCTGGGCGAAGCTTTCTTT.